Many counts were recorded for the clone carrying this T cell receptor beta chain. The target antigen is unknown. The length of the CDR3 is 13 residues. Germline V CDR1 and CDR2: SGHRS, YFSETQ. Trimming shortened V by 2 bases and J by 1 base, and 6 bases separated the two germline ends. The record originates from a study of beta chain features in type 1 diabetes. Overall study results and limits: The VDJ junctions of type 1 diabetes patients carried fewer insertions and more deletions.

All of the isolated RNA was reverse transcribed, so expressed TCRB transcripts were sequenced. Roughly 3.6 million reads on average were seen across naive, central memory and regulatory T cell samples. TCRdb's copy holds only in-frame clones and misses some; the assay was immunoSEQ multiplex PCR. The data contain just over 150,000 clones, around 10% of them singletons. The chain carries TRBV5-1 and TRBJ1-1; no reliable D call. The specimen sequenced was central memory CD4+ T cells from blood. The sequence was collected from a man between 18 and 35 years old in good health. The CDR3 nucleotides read TGCGCCAGCAGCTTAAGTGAGAACACTGAAGCTTTCTTT. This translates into CASSLSENTEAFF.